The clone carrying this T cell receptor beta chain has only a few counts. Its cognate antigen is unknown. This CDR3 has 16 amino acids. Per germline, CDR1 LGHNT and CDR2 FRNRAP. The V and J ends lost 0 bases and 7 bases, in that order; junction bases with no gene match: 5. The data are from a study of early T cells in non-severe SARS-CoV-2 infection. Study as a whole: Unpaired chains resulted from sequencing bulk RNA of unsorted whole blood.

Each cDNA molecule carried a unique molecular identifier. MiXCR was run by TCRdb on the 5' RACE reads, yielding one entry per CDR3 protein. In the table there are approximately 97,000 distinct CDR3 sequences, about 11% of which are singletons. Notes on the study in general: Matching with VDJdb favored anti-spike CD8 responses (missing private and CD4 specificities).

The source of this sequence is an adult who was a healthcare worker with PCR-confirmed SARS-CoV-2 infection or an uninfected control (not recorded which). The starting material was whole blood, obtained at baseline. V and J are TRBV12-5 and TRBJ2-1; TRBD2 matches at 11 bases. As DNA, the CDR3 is TGTGCTAGTGGTTTGGTGCGGCTAGCGGGGGGTAATGAGCAGTTCTTC. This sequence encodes CASGLVRLAGGNEQFF.